This TCR beta chain was observed in a study of cytomegalovirus exposure and HLA in healthy donors. Study-wide background: Early on, a data release was issued that held roughly 80 million unique TCRs from HLA-typed donors. General observations from the study: In vitro work confirmed that three CMV-associated chains recognize CMV antigens. According to a later analysis, most TCR beta chains associated with CMV appeared HLA-restricted.

In the PCR, 60 Vbeta and 13 Jbeta primers were used. Some clones are missing from TCRdb's copy, which holds only in-frame ones; the method was immunoSEQ multiplex PCR. In the table there are under 200,000 clones, 12% of which are singletons. With 3 bases removed from V and 4 bases from J, the gap between germline ends came to 12 bases. This CDR3 is 14 amino acids long. Germline assignment: CDR1 SGHAT and CDR2 FQNNGV. Each donor was nominally healthy when sampled (though unrecorded immune exposures were likely). This clone was seen a handful of times. Its antigen is unidentified. Other DNA sequences in this specimen translate into the identical CDR3.

Sequencing was performed on PBMCs. This clonotype originated in a man aged 45-65 years in good health and CMV-seropositive. The gene calls are TRBV11-2 and TRBJ1-2; D is possibly TRBD1 (5 bases). Written as DNA, the CDR3 is TGTGCCAGCAGCTTCGGGGGAGGACGCTATGGCTACACCTTC. It translates to CASSFGGGRYGYTF.